The 14 T cell receptor beta chains presented below share a single source sample, sequenced in a study of blood T cell repertoires in COVID-19 (dated by TCRdb to 2018 to 2021). Library method: the immunoSEQ multiplex PCR assay. TCRdb re-hosts the immuneACCESS table, in-frame sequences only. Its copies lack some clones; in the studies checked, an unresolved V gene accounts for under half of them, and the cause for the rest is not known. The sample table records around 280,000 clones; about 86% of these occur just once. About 2.2% of the sample comes from the top ten. Material: peripheral blood. Receptors were obtained from a woman aged 25 to 39 who had recovered from COVID-19.

The rearrangement uses TRBV6-6 and TRBJ1-1, with D hard to call. The germline V gene encodes CDR1 MNHNY and CDR2 SVGAGI (reference sequence). The CDR3 totals 12 residues. V was pared by 5 bases and J by 6 bases, with 10 bases between. Here the CDR3 DNA reads TGTGCCAGCAGTCTCGAGGCCCCTGAAGCTTTCTTT. Translating gives CASSLEAPEAFF.

This chain uses TRBV16 with TRBJ1-2; D is uncertain. The V gene's germline CDR1 is KGHSY and CDR2 FQNENV. The CDR3 runs 13 residues. V shed 4 bases and J shed 6 bases, with 12 bases lying between them. This CDR3 reads CASSPRGGDGYTF. The CDR3 DNA reads TGTGCCAGCAGCCCAAGAGGAGGCGATGGCTACACCTTC.

CDR3 coding DNA: TGTGCCAGAGTAAGGAGAACGACCCCATCCTACGAGCAGTACTTC. It is translated as CARVRRTTPSYEQYF. The J gene is TRBJ2-7, the V gene TRBV7-3; D gene uncertain. The CDR3 totals 15 residues. V gave up 9 bases and J gave up 1 base, with 19 bases separating them. The germline gives CDR1 SGHTA, CDR2 FQGTGA.

This clone was counted a few times. This chain connects TRBV14 to TRBJ2-7; weak D call: TRBD1 (5 bases). The CDR3 has 12 residues. Germline V gene data show CDR1 as SGHDN and CDR2 as FVKESK. V dropped 4 bases and J dropped 4 bases, with 8 bases sitting between them. The CDR3 loop reads CASSLQGYEQYF. CDR3 bases: TGTGCCAGCAGCCTGCAGGGATACGAGCAGTACTTC.

V usage is TRBV28 and J usage is TRBJ2-7; 8 nucleotides agree with TRBD1. CDR3 size: 14 residues. Germline values: CDR1 MDHEN, CDR2 SYDVKM. With 7 bases clipped from V and 2 bases from J, the junction kept 7 bases outside the gene matches. Here the CDR3 reads CASNPDRDPYEQYF. The CDR3 DNA follows: TGTGCCAGCAACCCGGACAGGGACCCCTACGAGCAGTACTTC.

J is TRBJ1-1 and V is TRBV6-5; D unclear. The V end lost 0 bases, the J end lost 9 bases, and 17 bases lay between the germline ends. CDR3 length: 15 amino acids. Germline V lookup: CDR1 MNHEY, CDR2 SVGAGI. CDR3 DNA: TGTGCCAGCAGTTACTCTTATGAGGGCGCGGATAAAGCTTTCTTT. It is translated as CASSYSYEGADKAFF.

This clone was seen only once. The V and J genes are TRBV6-5 and TRBJ1-5; no reliable D call. The ends were cut back, 8 bases at V and 3 bases at J, with 14 bases in the middle. The CDR3 is 14 residues long. CDR1 and CDR2 (germline): MNHEY, SVGAGI. The CDR3 reads CASSLTRVNQPQHF. CDR3 nucleotide sequence: TGTGCCAGCTCACTCACGAGGGTCAATCAGCCCCAGCATTTT.

The chain joins TRBV30 to TRBJ2-6, with D tentatively TRBD1 (6 bases). V lost 7 bases and J 0 bases, leaving 25 bases between the germline ends. The CDR3 covers 19 residues. Germline V CDR1 and CDR2: GTSNPN, SVGIG (reference sequence). CDR3 protein: CASHRGFRQANSGANVLTF. Here the CDR3 DNA reads TGTGCCTCACATCGCGGATTTCGACAGGCTAACTCTGGGGCCAACGTCCTGACTTTC.

The chain combines TRBV2 with TRBJ1-1, with D perhaps matching TRBD1 (5 bases). CDR3 length: 14 amino acids. CDR1 is SNHLY, CDR2 FYNNEI, per germline. Trimming pared 4 bases from V and 3 bases from J, leaving 12 bases between. The CDR3 region is CASSAGRRDTEAFF. The CDR3 DNA reads TGTGCCAGCAGTGCGGGACGGAGGGACACTGAAGCTTTCTTT.

CDR3 sequence reads: CASSPSMRGPNSTDTQYF. CDR3 coding DNA: TGTGCCAGCTCCCCTTCAATGCGGGGGCCGAATAGCACAGATACGCAGTATTTT. This chain connects TRBV18 to TRBJ2-3; a weak D match, TRBD2 (7 bases). This CDR3 has 18 amino acids. CDR1 is KGHSH and CDR2 is LQKENI in the germline V gene. V was pared by 6 bases and J by 0 bases, with 22 bases between.

The genes are TRBV2 and TRBJ1-2; TRBD1 matches 7 bases. With 7 bases clipped from V and 4 bases from J, the junction kept 3 bases outside the gene matches. There are 12 residues in the CDR3. Germline CDR1 is SNHLY and CDR2 is FYNNEI. For the CDR3, the DNA is TGTGCCAGCACTGGGGACAGCTATGGCTACACCTTC. As protein: CASTGDSYGYTF.

The chain has TRBV7-2 and TRBJ2-5, with 7 nucleotides matching TRBD1. Losses at the gene ends were 3 bases for V and 7 bases for J; bases not matched to a gene: 5. Germline values: CDR1 SGHTA, CDR2 FQGNSA. The CDR3 extends over 13 amino acids. The CDR3 DNA reads as TGTGCCAGCAGCTTCGGGACAGTGGGGACCCAGTACTTC. Residues: CASSFGTVGTQYF.

The chain employs TRBV3-1 (or the pseudogene TRBV3-2) and TRBJ1-2; D gene ambiguous. The CDR3 loop spans 15 amino acids. Germline V CDR1 and CDR2: LGHDT, YNNKEL (reference sequence). Between the trimmed V and J ends, which lost 2 bases and 4 bases, there was a span of 14 bases. Here the CDR3 DNA reads TGTGCCAGCAGCCAACCGAACCAGAATACCTATGGCTACACCTTC. Amino acids: CASSQPNQNTYGYTF.

The chain couples TRBV5-4 to TRBJ1-6; 12 bases are shared with TRBD1. The CDR3 is 19 residues long. Losses at the gene ends were 0 bases for V and 7 bases for J; bases not matched to a gene: 11. From germline, CDR1 is SGHNT and CDR2 YYREEE (reference sequence). CDR3 loop: CASSLDPGTGGRYNSPLHF. CDR3 DNA sequence: TGTGCCAGCAGCTTGGACCCGGGGACAGGGGGCAGGTACAATTCACCCCTCCACTTT.